A single sample gave rise to the 16 T cell receptor beta chains below, sequenced in a study of blood T cell repertoires in COVID-19. Generated by immunoSEQ multiplex PCR, the TCRdb table keeps only in-frame clones and is missing some. In the table there are more than 140,000 clones, 75% to 85% of which are singletons. Source material: peripheral blood. The receptors derive from a woman between 50 and 59 years old in a cohort sampled during active or convalescent COVID-19.

V gene TRBV19 combines with J gene TRBJ1-2, with a weak D call TRBD1 (5 bases). This CDR3 is 14 amino acids long. CDR1 and CDR2 (germline): LNHDA, SQIVND (reference sequence). The germline V and J ends were trimmed by 7 bases and 5 bases, with 17 bases remaining between them. The CDR3 spells CASTRRGSDYGYTF. The DNA of the CDR3 is TGTGCCAGTACCAGAAGGGGCAGTGATTATGGCTACACCTTC.

This sequence joins TRBV7-9 and TRBJ2-3; D is possibly TRBD2 (5 bases). The length of the CDR3 is 15 residues. CDR1 is SEHNR, CDR2 FQNEAQ, per germline (reference sequence). V shed 3 bases and J shed 0 bases, with 10 bases lying between them. CDR3: CASSLRVDSTDTQYF. The CDR3 DNA reads TGTGCCAGCAGCTTGCGGGTTGATAGCACAGATACGCAGTATTTT.

The chain links TRBV11-3 to TRBJ1-6, with D perhaps TRBD1 (5 bases). Germline CDR1 and CDR2: SGHNT and YENEEA. Trimming shortened V by 5 bases and J by 6 bases, and 23 bases separated the two germline ends. The CDR3 runs 18 residues. CDR3 protein: CASSVGREGPPFNSPLHF. The CDR3 DNA is TGTGCCAGCAGCGTAGGTAGGGAGGGGCCACCTTTTAATTCACCCCTCCACTTT.

J is TRBJ1-1 and V is TRBV7-3; D gene uncertain. The V end was cut by 2 bases, the J end by 5 bases, with 12 bases between. The CDR3 has 14 amino acids. Looked up from germline, CDR1 is SGHTA and CDR2 is FQGTGA. The CDR3 region is CASSLHRDRTEAFF. The CDR3 DNA reads as TGTGCCAGCAGCTTACACCGGGATCGGACTGAAGCTTTCTTT.

V usage is TRBV7-6 and J usage is TRBJ1-1; 10 bases map to TRBD1. V was clipped by 5 bases and J by 7 bases; unmatched bases: 13. Germline V gives CDR1 SGHVS, CDR2 FNYEAQ. This CDR3 contains 16 residues. DNA for the CDR3: TGTGCCAGCAGCCACCCCCGGGACAGGGGTCATAATGAAGCTTTCTTT. This codes for CASSHPRDRGHNEAFF.

The table lists this clone with a few counts. The chain recombines TRBV19 with TRBJ2-1; TRBD1 matches at 8 bases. Germline V lookup: CDR1 LNHDA, CDR2 SQIVND (reference sequence). The CDR3 totals 15 residues. Trimming removed 1 base from V and 9 bases from J; junction bases left unmatched: 8. The CDR3 sequence: CASSIVRPGGGEQFF. CDR3 in DNA: TGTGCCAGTAGTATAGTTAGGCCAGGGGGCGGTGAGCAGTTCTTC.

This chain links TRBV11-2 with TRBJ1-2; D ambiguous. Looked up from germline, CDR1 is SGHAT and CDR2 is FQNNGV. V lost 5 bases to trimming and J lost 7 bases, with 20 bases between them. CDR3 length: 15 residues. The CDR3 nucleotides read TGTGCCAGCAGCCCCCGGACTGGGGAAGTACCTGGCTACACCTTC. This gives the protein CASSPRTGEVPGYTF.

This chain connects TRBV3-1 (or the pseudogene TRBV3-2) to TRBJ2-1; tentatively, D is TRBD1 (5 bases). The length of the CDR3 is 15 residues. Germline lookup yields CDR1 LGHDT and CDR2 YNNKEL (reference sequence). The V end lost 3 bases, the J end lost 4 bases, and 13 bases lay between the germline ends. CDR3: CASSHSQGRYNEQFF. CDR3 bases: TGTGCCAGCAGCCACTCCCAGGGCCGTTACAATGAGCAGTTCTTC.

The chain uses TRBV7-2 and TRBJ2-2, with a weak D call TRBD2 (6 bases). CDR3 length equals 15 residues. Germline CDR1 SGHTA, CDR2 FQGNSA. V was trimmed by 5 bases and J by 4 bases, leaving 14 bases between them. The CDR3 DNA reads TGTGCCAGCAGCCAACGAGCGGGTACCACCGGGGAGCTGTTTTTT. This codes for CASSQRAGTTGELFF.

CDR3 protein: CASSPNRFGSYEQYF. The DNA for the CDR3 is TGTGCCAGCTCACCAAACAGGTTCGGCTCCTACGAGCAGTACTTC. The chain combines TRBV18 with TRBJ2-7, with a tentative D call TRBD1 (5 bases). Trimming cost V 2 bases and J 0 bases, with 11 bases left between them. The CDR3 sequence is 15 residues long. Per the germline V gene, CDR1 is KGHSH and CDR2 is LQKENI. The variable domain in full, completed from reference TRBV18 and TRBJ2-7, reads NAGVMQNPRHLVRRRGQEARLRCSPMKGHSHVYWYRQLPEEGLKFMVYLQKENIIDESGMPKERFSAEFPKEGPSILRIQQVVRGDSAAYFCASSPNRFGSYEQYFGPGTRLTVT.

V and J are TRBV7-3 and TRBJ1-1; 7 bases map to TRBD1. Looked up from germline, CDR1 is SGHTA and CDR2 is FQGTGA. The CDR3 length is 14 residues. V dropped 5 bases and J dropped 1; count of bases not matched to a gene: 4. CDR3 nucleotide sequence: TGTGCCAGCAGCCCAGACAGGGCGAACACTGAAGCTTTCTTT. Its protein is CASSPDRANTEAFF. The full variable domain, in which reference TRBV7-3 and TRBJ1-1 provide the parts outside the CDR3, is GAGVSQTPSNKVTEKGKYVELRCDPISGHTALYWYRQSLGQGPEFLIYFQGTGAADDSGLPNDRFFAVRPEGSVSTLKIQRTERGDSAVYLCASSPDRANTEAFFGQGTRLTVV.

This clone has more than one count but fewer than ten. J is TRBJ1-2 and V is TRBV9; D might be TRBD1 (6 bases). V lost 3 bases and J lost 6, with 15 bases in between. The CDR3 extends over 14 amino acids. Germline CDR1 is SGDLS and CDR2 is YYNGEE. CDR3 sequence reads: CASSAGVGADGYTF. The DNA of the CDR3 is TGTGCCAGCAGCGCCGGGGTGGGGGCGGATGGCTACACCTTC.

The DNA of the CDR3 is TGTGCCAGCAGTTACCTCCGGGACAGGGTTGGAGAGACCCAGTACTTC. Protein: CASSYLRDRVGETQYF. The rearrangement links TRBV6-5 to TRBJ2-5; 9 bases map to TRBD1. V shed 2 bases, J shed 4 bases, and the junction held 8 bases outside the gene matches. Germline values: CDR1 MNHEY, CDR2 SVGAGI. The CDR3 runs to 16 residues.

This clone appeared a single time. The chain employs TRBV29-1 and TRBJ2-3; TRBD2 matches 11 bases. V trimming: 6 bases; J trimming: 2 bases; junction bases outside the gene matches: 22. The CDR3 extends over 20 amino acids. CDR1 and CDR2 (germline): SQVTM, ANQGSEA. CDR3 bases: TGCAGCGTAAAAACACAAAAGCTAGCGGGGGGATTCGTGGCCACAGATACGCAGTATTTT. It yields the protein CSVKTQKLAGGFVATDTQYF.

The chain recombines TRBV12-3 or TRBV12-4 with TRBJ2-5; D remains unclear. V lost 6 bases and J 4 bases, leaving 9 bases between the germline ends. This CDR3 region has 12 residues. DNA of the CDR3: TGTGCCAGCAGCGGATCGGGAGAGACCCAGTACTTC. Amino acid sequence: CASSGSGETQYF.

The rearrangement uses TRBV18 and TRBJ1-4; D is uncertain. CDR1 and CDR2 (germline): KGHSH, LQKENI. This CDR3 region has 13 residues. V lost 6 bases, J lost 5 bases, and 10 bases lay in between. As DNA, the CDR3 is TGTGCCAGCTCCGAACAGCCAAATGAAAAACTGTTTTTT. Translating gives CASSEQPNEKLFF.